This entry lists 5 T cell receptor beta chains sequenced from one sample in a study of cytomegalovirus exposure and HLA in healthy donors. PCR employed 60 Vbeta and 13 Jbeta primers. Data came from immunoSEQ multiplex PCR; TCRdb stores just in-frame clones and leaves some out. The repertoire includes some 200,000 clones, roughly 76% of them detected once, and roughly 6.3% sits in the top ten. Sequencing was carried out using PBMCs. The receptors here all came from a man aged 35 to 55 in good health and CMV-seropositive.

The chain links TRBV18 to TRBJ2-3; 13 nucleotides match TRBD2. The V segment lost 3 bases and the J segment 0 bases; nucleotides outside the gene matches: 9. The CDR3 totals 19 residues. Germline values: CDR1 KGHSH, CDR2 LQKENI. Here the CDR3 reads CASSPLPRTSGGSTDTQYF. In nucleotides, the CDR3 is TGTGCCAGCTCACCTCTACCGAGGACTAGCGGGGGCAGCACAGATACGCAGTATTTT. Full variable domain (outside the CDR3, taken from reference TRBV18 and TRBJ2-3): NAGVMQNPRHLVRRRGQEARLRCSPMKGHSHVYWYRQLPEEGLKFMVYLQKENIIDESGMPKERFSAEFPKEGPSILRIQQVVRGDSAAYFCASSPLPRTSGGSTDTQYFGPGTRLTVL.

Here the CDR3 reads CASSVAPALAGGPTGELFF. CDR3 bases: TGTGCCAGCAGCGTAGCCCCCGCACTAGCGGGGGGGCCCACCGGGGAGCTGTTTTTT. The chain recombines TRBV9 with TRBJ2-2, with TRBD2 matching 13 bases. The length of the CDR3 is 19 residues. Germline V gene lookup returns CDR1 SGDLS and CDR2 YYNGEE. After removal of 0 bases from V and 4 bases from J, the junction contained 9 bases not matched to a gene.

This chain connects TRBV5-4 to TRBJ2-1; the D is unclear. CDR1 and CDR2 from the germline V gene are SGHNT and YYREEE (reference sequence). The CDR3 has 12 residues. V shed 2 bases and J shed 8 bases, with 8 bases lying between them. In DNA form, the CDR3 reads TGTGCCAGCAGCTTAAGCTATCATGAGCAGTTCTTC. Its translation is CASSLSYHEQFF.

The chain combines TRBV6-5 with TRBJ1-4; D call uncertain. The CDR3 has 15 amino acids. The germline CDR1 and CDR2 sequences are MNHEY and SVGAGI. V was shortened by 0 bases and J by 4 bases, with 9 bases between the two germline ends. In DNA, the CDR3 is TGTGCCAGCAGTTACTCGCGGAGCCGTAATGAAAAACTGTTTTTT. Amino acid sequence: CASSYSRSRNEKLFF.

This clone came up a few times. The V call is TRBV30, the J call TRBJ2-7, with 13 bases that match TRBD2. Germline lookup yields CDR1 GTSNPN and CDR2 SVGIG (reference sequence). The CDR3 is made up of 15 amino acids. The V gene end was trimmed by 1 base and the J gene end by 2 bases; junction bases not matched to a gene: 2. The CDR3 protein is CAWSGGTSGAYEQYF. DNA of the CDR3: TGTGCCTGGAGTGGAGGGACTAGCGGGGCCTACGAGCAGTACTTC.